This TCR beta chain was sequenced during a study of cytomegalovirus exposure and HLA in healthy donors. Background on the study: In terms of ancestry, the Caucasian-associated cluster contained around 79% of the roughly 400 genotyped donors.

The PCR used 60 Vbeta and 13 Jbeta primers. TCRdb keeps only in-frame clones here, not all; method: immunoSEQ multiplex PCR. In the table there are roughly 150,000 clones, roughly three quarters of which are singletons. The CDR3 length is 11 residues. CDR1 MNHEY and CDR2 SVGAGI come from the germline V gene. V lost 2 bases to trimming and J lost 4 bases, with 2 bases between them. This receptor was obtained from a man aged 18 to 30 in good health and CMV-seropositive. Material: PBMCs. V is TRBV6-5 and J is TRBJ1-1; D gene unclear. CDR3 nucleotides: TGTGCCAGCAGTTACCTCACTGAAGCTTTCTTT. Protein product: CASSYLTEAFF.